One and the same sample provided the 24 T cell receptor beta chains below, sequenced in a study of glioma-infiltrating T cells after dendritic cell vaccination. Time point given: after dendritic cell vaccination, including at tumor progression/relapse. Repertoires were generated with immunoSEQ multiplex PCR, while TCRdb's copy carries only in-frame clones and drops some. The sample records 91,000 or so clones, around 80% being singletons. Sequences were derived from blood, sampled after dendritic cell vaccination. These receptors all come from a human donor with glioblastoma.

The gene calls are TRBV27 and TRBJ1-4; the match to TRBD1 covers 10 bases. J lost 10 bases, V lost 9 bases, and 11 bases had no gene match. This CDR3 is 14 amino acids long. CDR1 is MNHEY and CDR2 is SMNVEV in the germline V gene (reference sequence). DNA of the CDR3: TGTGCCAGTTCCCGAATCGGGACAGGGGTAAAACTGTTTTTT. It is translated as CASSRIGTGVKLFF.

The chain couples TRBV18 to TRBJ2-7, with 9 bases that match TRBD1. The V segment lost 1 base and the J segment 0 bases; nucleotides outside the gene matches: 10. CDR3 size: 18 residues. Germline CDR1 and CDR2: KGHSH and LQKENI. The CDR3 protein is CASSPRNVGTGSSYEQYF. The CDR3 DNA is TGTGCCAGCTCACCACGGAATGTGGGGACAGGGAGCTCCTACGAGCAGTACTTC.

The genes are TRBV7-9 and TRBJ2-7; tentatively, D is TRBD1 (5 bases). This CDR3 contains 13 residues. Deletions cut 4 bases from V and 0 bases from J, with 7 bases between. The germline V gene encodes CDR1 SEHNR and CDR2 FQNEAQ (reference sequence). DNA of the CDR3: TGTGCCAGCAGCTCAGACAGCTCCTACGAGCAGTACTTC. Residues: CASSSDSSYEQYF. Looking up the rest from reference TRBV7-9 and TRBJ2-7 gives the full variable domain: DTGVSQNPRHKITKRGQNVTFRCDPISEHNRLYWYRQTLGQGPEFLTYFQNEAQLEKSRLLSDRFSAERPKGSFSTLEIQRTEQGDSAMYLCASSSDSSYEQYFGPGTRLTVT.

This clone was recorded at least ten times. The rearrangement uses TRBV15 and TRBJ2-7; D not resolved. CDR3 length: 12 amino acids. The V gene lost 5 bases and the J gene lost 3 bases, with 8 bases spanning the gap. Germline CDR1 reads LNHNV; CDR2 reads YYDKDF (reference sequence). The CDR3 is CATSYRYYEQYF. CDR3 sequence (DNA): TGTGCCACCAGCTATCGTTACTACGAGCAGTACTTC.

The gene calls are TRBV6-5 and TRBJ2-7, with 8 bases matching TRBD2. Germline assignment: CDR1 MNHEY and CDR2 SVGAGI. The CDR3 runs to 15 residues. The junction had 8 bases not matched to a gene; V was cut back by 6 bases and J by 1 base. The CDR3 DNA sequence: TGTGCCAGCAGAGTAACTAGCGGCTCATCCTACGAGCAGTACTTC. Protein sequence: CASRVTSGSSYEQYF.

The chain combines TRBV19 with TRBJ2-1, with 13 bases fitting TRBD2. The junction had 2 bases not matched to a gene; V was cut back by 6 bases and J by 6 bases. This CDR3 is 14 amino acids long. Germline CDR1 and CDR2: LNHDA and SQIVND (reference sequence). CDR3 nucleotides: TGTGCCAGTAGGGGGACTAGCGGGATCAATGAGCAGTTCTTC. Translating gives CASRGTSGINEQFF.

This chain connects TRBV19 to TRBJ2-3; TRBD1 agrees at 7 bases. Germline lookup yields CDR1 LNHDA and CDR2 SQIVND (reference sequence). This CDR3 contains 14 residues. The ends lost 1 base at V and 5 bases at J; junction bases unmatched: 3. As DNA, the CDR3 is TGTGCCAGTAGTATAGGGCCAGGGGGAGATACGCAGTATTTT. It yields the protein CASSIGPGGDTQYF.

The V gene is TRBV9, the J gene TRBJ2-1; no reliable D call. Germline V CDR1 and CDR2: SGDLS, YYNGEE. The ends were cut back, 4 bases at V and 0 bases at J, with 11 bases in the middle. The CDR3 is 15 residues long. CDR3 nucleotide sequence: TGTGCCAGCAGCTCCCGGTCGAGCTCCTACAATGAGCAGTTCTTC. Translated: CASSSRSSSYNEQFF. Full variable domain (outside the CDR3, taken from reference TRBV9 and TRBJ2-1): DSGVTQTPKHLITATGQRVTLRCSPRSGDLSVYWYQQSLDQGLQFLIQYYNGEERAKGNILERFSAQQFPDLHSELNLSSLELGDSALYFCASSSRSSSYNEQFFGPGTRLTVL.

The CDR3 DNA reads as TGTGCCAGCAGTCGCACAGGGGGTGCCGGGGAGCTGTTTTTT. The encoded protein is CASSRTGGAGELFF. The V and J genes are TRBV6-6 and TRBJ2-2; the match to TRBD1 covers 8 bases. Germline-derived CDR1 and CDR2 are MNHNY and SVGAGI (reference sequence). This CDR3 is built from 14 residues. V gave up 5 bases and J gave up 6 bases; unmatched junction bases: 5.

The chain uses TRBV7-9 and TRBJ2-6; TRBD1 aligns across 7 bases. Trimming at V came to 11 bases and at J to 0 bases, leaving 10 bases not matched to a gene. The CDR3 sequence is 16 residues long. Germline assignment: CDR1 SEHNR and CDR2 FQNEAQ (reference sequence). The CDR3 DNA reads TGTGCCCAGGGGGACAGCCCGTTCTCTGGGGCCAACGTCCTGACTTTC. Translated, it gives CAQGDSPFSGANVLTF.

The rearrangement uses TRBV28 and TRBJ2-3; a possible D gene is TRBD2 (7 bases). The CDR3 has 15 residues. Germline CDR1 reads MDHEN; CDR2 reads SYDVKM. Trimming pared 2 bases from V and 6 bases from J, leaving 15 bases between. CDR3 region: CASSLRDSGGDTQYF. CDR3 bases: TGTGCCAGCAGTTTAAGGGACTCGGGGGGCGATACGCAGTATTTT.

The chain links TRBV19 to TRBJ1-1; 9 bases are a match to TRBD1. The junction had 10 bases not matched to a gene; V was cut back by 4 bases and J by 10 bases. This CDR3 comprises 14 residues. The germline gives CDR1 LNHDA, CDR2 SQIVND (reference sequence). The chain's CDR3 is CASSTRDRVDGAFF. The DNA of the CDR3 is TGTGCCAGTAGTACCCGGGACAGGGTCGACGGAGCTTTCTTT.

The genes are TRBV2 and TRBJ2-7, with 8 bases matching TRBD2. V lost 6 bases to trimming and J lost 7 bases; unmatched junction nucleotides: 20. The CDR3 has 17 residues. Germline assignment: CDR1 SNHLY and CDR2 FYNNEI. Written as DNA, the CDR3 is TGTGCCAGCAGGCCGTACTTTTTGAGCGGGAGATTAAATGAGCAGTACTTC. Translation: CASRPYFLSGRLNEQYF.

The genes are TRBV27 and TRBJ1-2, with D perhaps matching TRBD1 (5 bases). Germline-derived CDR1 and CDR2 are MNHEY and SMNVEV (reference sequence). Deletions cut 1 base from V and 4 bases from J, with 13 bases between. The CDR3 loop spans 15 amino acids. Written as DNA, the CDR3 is TGTGCCAGCAGTTTATTAGGTGGGGCTAGCTATGGCTACACCTTC. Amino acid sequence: CASSLLGGASYGYTF.

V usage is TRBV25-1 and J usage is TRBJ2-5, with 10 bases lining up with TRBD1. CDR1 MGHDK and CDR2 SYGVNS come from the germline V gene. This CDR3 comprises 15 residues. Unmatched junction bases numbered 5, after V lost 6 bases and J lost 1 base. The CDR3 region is CASSADRGSQETQYF. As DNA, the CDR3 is TGTGCCAGCAGCGCGGACAGGGGGTCCCAAGAGACCCAGTACTTC.

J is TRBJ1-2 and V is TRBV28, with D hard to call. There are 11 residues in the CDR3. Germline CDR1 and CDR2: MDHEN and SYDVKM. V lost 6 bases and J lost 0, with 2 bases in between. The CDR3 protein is CASSSNYGYTF. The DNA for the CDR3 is TGTGCCAGCAGCTCTAACTATGGCTACACCTTC.

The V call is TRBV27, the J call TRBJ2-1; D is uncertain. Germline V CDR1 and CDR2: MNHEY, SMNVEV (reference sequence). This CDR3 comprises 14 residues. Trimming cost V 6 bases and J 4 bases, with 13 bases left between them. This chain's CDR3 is CASSIPGSYNEQFF. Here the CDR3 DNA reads TGTGCCAGCAGCATCCCCGGGTCTTACAATGAGCAGTTCTTC.

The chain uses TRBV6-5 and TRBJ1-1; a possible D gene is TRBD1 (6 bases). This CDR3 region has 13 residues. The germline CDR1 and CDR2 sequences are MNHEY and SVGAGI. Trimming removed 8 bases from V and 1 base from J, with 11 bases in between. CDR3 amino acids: CASGPGQNTEAFF. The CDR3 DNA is TGTGCCAGCGGCCCGGGACAGAACACTGAAGCTTTCTTT.

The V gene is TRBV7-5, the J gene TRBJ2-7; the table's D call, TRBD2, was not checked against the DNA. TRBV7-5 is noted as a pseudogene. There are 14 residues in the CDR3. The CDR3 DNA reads TGTGCCAGAAGTTCCCCGGGCACCTGGAGGGAGCAGTACTTC. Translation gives CARSSPGTWREQYF.

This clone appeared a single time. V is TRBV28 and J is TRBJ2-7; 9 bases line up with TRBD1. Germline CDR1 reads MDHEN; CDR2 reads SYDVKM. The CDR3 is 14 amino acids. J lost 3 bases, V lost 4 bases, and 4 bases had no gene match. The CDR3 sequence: CASSSGTGRYEQYF. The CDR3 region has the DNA TGTGCCAGCAGTTCTGGGACAGGGCGCTACGAGCAGTACTTC.

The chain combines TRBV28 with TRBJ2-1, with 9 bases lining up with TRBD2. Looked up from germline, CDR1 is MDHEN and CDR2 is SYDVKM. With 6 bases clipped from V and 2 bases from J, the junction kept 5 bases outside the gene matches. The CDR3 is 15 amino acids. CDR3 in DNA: TGTGCCAGCAGAAGGACTAGCGAGACCTACAATGAGCAGTTCTTC. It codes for CASRRTSETYNEQFF.

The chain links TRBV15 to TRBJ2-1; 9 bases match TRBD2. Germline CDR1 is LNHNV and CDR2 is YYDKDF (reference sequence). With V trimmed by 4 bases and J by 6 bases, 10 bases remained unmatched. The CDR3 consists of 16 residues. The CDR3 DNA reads TGTGCCACCAGCACAGAGCGGGAGGATCTCCCCAATGAGCAGTTCTTC. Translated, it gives CATSTEREDLPNEQFF.

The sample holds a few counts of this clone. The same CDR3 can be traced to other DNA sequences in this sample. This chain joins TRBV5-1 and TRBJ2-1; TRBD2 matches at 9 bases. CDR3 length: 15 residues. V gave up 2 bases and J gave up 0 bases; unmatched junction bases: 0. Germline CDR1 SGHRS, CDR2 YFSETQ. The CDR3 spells CASSFSGSSYNEQFF. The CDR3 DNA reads TGCGCCAGCAGCTTTAGCGGGAGCTCCTACAATGAGCAGTTCTTC.

DNA of the CDR3: TGCGCCAGCAGCGGGACTACCCCCAGGGAGACCCAGTACTTC. Amino acid sequence: CASSGTTPRETQYF. The rearrangement uses TRBV5-1 and TRBJ2-5; 7 positions agree with TRBD2. CDR1 is SGHRS, CDR2 YFSETQ, per germline. Unmatched junction bases numbered 8, after V lost 4 bases and J lost 5 bases. This CDR3 has 14 amino acids. Combining the CDR3 with reference TRBV5-1 and TRBJ2-5 gives the whole variable domain KAGVTQTPRYLIKTRGQQVTLSCSPISGHRSVSWYQQTPGQGLQFLFEYFSETQRNKGNFPGRFSGRQFSNSRSEMNVSTLELGDSALYLCASSGTTPRETQYFGPGTRLLVL.